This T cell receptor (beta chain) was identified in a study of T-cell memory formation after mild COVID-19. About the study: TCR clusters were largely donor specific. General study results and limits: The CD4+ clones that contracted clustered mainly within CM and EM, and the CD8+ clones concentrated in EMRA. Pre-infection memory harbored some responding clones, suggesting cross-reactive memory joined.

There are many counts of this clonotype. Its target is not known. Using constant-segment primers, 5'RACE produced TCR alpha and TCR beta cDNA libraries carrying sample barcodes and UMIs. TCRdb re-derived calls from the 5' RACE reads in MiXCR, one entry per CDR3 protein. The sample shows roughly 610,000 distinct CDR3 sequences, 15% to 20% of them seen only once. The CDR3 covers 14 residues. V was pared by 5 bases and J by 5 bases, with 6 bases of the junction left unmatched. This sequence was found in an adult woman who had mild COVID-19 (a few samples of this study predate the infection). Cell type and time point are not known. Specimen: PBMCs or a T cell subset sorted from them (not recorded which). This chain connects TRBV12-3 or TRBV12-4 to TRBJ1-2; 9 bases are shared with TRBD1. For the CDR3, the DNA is TGTGCCAGCAGTCTGGGGACAGGGTATTATGGCTACACCTTC. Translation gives CASSLGTGYYGYTF.